The next 7 T cell receptor beta chains were all read from a single sample in a study of blood T cell repertoires in COVID-19. Data came from immunoSEQ multiplex PCR; TCRdb stores just in-frame clones and leaves some out. The table has 170,000 or so clones, 85% to 90% seen once. Sample: peripheral blood. The receptors come from a woman aged 18-30 years who had recovered from COVID-19.

This chain connects TRBV7-2 to TRBJ1-1, with D unresolved. The CDR3 length is 13 residues. V lost 1 base and J 1 base, leaving 4 bases between the germline ends. CDR1 SGHTA and CDR2 FQGNSA come from the germline V gene. The chain's CDR3 is CASSLGANTEAFF. Written as DNA, the CDR3 is TGTGCCAGCAGCTTAGGGGCGAACACTGAAGCTTTCTTT.

V is TRBV6-2 or TRBV6-3 and J is TRBJ1-1, with D possibly TRBD1 on 5 matching bases. The V gene lost 6 bases and the J gene lost 6 bases, with 23 bases spanning the gap. In germline, CDR1 is MNHEY, CDR2 SVGEGT. CDR3 length equals 16 residues. The CDR3 DNA reads TGTGCCAGCAGCACTGGGAGGGGTGGTCCGATCCCTGAAGCTTTCTTT. Protein sequence: CASSTGRGGPIPEAFF.

V usage is TRBV27 and J usage is TRBJ2-2; D is perhaps TRBD2 (6 bases). There are 14 residues in the CDR3. Germline-derived CDR1 and CDR2 are MNHEY and SMNVEV (reference sequence). V was shortened by 4 bases and J by 3 bases, with 9 bases between the two germline ends. The CDR3 sequence is CASSSDYYTGELFF. DNA of the CDR3: TGTGCCAGCAGTTCGGACTACTACACCGGGGAGCTGTTTTTT.

This chain uses TRBV7-2 with TRBJ1-2; D is undetermined. V was shortened by 3 bases and J by 6 bases, with 14 bases between the two germline ends. Germline V gene sequence: CDR1 SGHTA, CDR2 FQGNSA. The CDR3 is 14 residues long. CDR3 sequence reads: CASSFMRVPDGYTF. For the CDR3, the DNA is TGTGCCAGCAGCTTCATGAGGGTTCCAGATGGCTACACCTTC.

This clone has only one observation. The J gene is TRBJ2-5, the V gene TRBV2; D is unresolved. This CDR3 region has 13 residues. The germline V gene encodes CDR1 SNHLY and CDR2 FYNNEI. V was pared by 4 bases and J by 1 base, with 7 bases between. In nucleotides, the CDR3 is TGTGCCAGCAGTGGGCACCCCCAAGAGACCCAGTACTTC. Residues: CASSGHPQETQYF. The entire variable domain, with the rest obtained from reference TRBV2 and TRBJ2-5, is as follows: EPEVTQTPSHQVTQMGQEVILRCVPISNHLYFYWYRQILGQKVEFLVSFYNNEISEKSEIFDDQFSVERPDGSNFTLKIRSTKLEDSAMYFCASSGHPQETQYFGPGTRLLVL.

The chain is built from TRBV4-3 and TRBJ2-1; no reliable D call. The CDR3 covers 15 residues. Deletions cut 1 base from V and 0 bases from J, with 7 bases between. Looked up from germline, CDR1 is LGHNA and CDR2 is YSLEER. The CDR3 DNA follows: TGCGCCAGCAGCCAAGGCGGAAGCTCCTACAATGAGCAGTTCTTC. Encoded protein: CASSQGGSSYNEQFF.

This chain connects TRBV3-1 (or the pseudogene TRBV3-2) to TRBJ2-5; D might be TRBD2 (6 bases). V was shortened by 9 bases and J by 0 bases, with 11 bases between the two germline ends. This CDR3 comprises 13 residues. Germline V CDR1 and CDR2: LGHDT, YNNKEL (reference sequence). CDR3 coding DNA: TGTGCCAGTGGGGGACTCTACCAAGAGACCCAGTACTTC. It yields the protein CASGGLYQETQYF.